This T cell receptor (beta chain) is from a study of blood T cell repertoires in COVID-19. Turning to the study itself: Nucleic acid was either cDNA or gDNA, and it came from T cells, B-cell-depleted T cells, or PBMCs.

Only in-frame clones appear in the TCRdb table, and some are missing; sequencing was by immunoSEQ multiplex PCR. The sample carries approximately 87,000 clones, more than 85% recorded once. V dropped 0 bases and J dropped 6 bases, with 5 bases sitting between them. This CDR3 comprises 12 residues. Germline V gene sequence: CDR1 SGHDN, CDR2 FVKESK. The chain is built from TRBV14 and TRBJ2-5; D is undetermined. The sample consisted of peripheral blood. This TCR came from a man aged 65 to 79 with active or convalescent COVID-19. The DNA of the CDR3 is TGTGCCAGCAGCCAAGATATTAAGACCCAGTACTTC. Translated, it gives CASSQDIKTQYF.